This T cell receptor (beta chain) was recorded in a study of blood T cell repertoires in COVID-19. Study background: Both acute and convalescent COVID-19 samples were obtained from the United States, Italy and Spain. Sources were T cells, B-cell-depleted T cells, or PBMCs; the material itself was cDNA or gDNA.

Methods used by the authors: Amplification with reference gene primers provided the estimates of nucleated cell counts. Assay: immunoSEQ multiplex PCR; the TCRdb copy retains only in-frame clones and omits some. The V and J calls and clone size were taken over from that table, and D and trimming were inferred from the DNA. The profile shows around 50,000 clones, roughly 91% of them singletons. The length of the CDR3 is 15 residues. Trimming left V 0 bases short and J 5 bases short, with 14 bases between. CDR1 and CDR2 (germline): LNHNV, YYDKDF (reference sequence). The sample was peripheral blood. The receptor's source is a man aged 45-65 years with active COVID-19. V and J are TRBV15 and TRBJ2-7; tentatively, D is TRBD2 (6 bases). The CDR3 DNA sequence: TGTGCCACCAGCAGAGAGCGGGGAATTCGCGACGAGCAGTACTTC. Protein sequence: CATSRERGIRDEQYF.